This T cell receptor beta chain was recovered during a study of shared clonotypes between healthy human individuals. Study context: Three CD4 naive, three CD4 memory, two CD8 naive and one CD8 memory plate were used per donor.

This CDR3 is built from 11 residues. The germline gives CDR1 SQVTM, CDR2 ANQGSEA. Libraries were prepared by immunoSEQ multiplex PCR; TCRdb keeps only in-frame clonotypes and omits some of them. The table has approximately 2.5 million clones, around nine tenths seen once; the top ten hold roughly 0.15%. To note about this clone: Its antigen is unidentified.

Findings of the study overall: Clonotypes not shared had lower generation probabilities than those common to all four donors. Across several donors, naive CD4 shared around 5%, naive CD8 under 4%, memory CD4 about 2.4%, memory CD8 0.4% to 0.5%.

This TCR came from a man in his late teens or twenties in good health. The rearrangement joins TRBV29-1 to TRBJ2-5, with a weak D call TRBD1 (6 bases). The J call may be in error: the DNA end matches TRBJ2-7 better. The sequenced material came from naive CD4+ T cells sorted from blood. The subset was: CD45RA+ positively selected. The CDR3 nucleotides read TGCAGCGTTTATACAGGGCGCGAGCAGTACTTC. Translated: CSVYTGREQYF.